These 31 T cell receptor beta chains were all obtained from the same sample, sequenced in a study of blood T cell repertoires in COVID-19. Libraries were prepared by immunoSEQ multiplex PCR; TCRdb keeps only in-frame clonotypes and omits some of them. This sample has just under 250,000 clones, with approximately 86% found just once. Sequences were obtained from peripheral blood. The source of these receptors is a woman in her 30s who had recovered from COVID-19.

V is TRBV9 and J is TRBJ2-3; 8 bases align to TRBD2. Per the germline V gene, CDR1 is SGDLS and CDR2 is YYNGEE. The junction had 11 bases not matched to a gene; V was cut back by 0 bases and J by 2 bases. The CDR3 covers 18 residues. The CDR3 is CASSVASGGLRPTDTQYF. The CDR3 coding sequence is TGTGCCAGCAGCGTAGCGAGCGGGGGCTTGAGACCCACAGATACGCAGTATTTT.

V gene TRBV27 combines with J gene TRBJ2-1; 8 bases match TRBD2. Germline CDR1 MNHEY, CDR2 SMNVEV (reference sequence). V was pared by 0 bases and J by 3 bases, with 4 bases of the junction left unmatched. The CDR3 spans 16 residues. In DNA form, the CDR3 reads TGTGCCAGCAGTTTATCTAGCGGGGAGAACTACAATGAGCAGTTCTTC. The encoded protein is CASSLSSGENYNEQFF.

This clone was detected only once. The V call is TRBV14, the J call TRBJ2-2; D is perhaps TRBD1 (7 bases). The V and J ends lost 0 bases and 4 bases respectively, with 12 bases between them. Germline V CDR1 and CDR2: SGHDN, FVKESK. The CDR3 extends over 16 amino acids. In DNA form, the CDR3 reads TGTGCCAGCAGCCAAGAGGAGGGGGCGGGCACCGGGGAGCTGTTTTTT. This codes for CASSQEEGAGTGELFF.

The rearrangement links TRBV7-2 to TRBJ2-7; TRBD2 is a possible D gene (5 bases). Trimming took 2 bases from V and 0 from J, leaving 11 bases between them. Per germline, CDR1 SGHTA and CDR2 FQGNSA. The CDR3 spans 15 residues. CDR3 in amino acids: CASSLSVGNSYEQYF. The CDR3 DNA reads as TGTGCCAGCAGCTTATCGGTCGGGAACTCCTACGAGCAGTACTTC.

The V call is TRBV7-7, the J call TRBJ2-1; D perhaps matches TRBD2 (5 bases). Trimming took 5 bases from V and 4 from J, leaving 15 bases between them. Germline V gene sequence: CDR1 SSHAT, CDR2 FNYEAQ (reference sequence). This CDR3 spans 15 amino acids. The CDR3 loop is CASSLSDSPYNEQFF. Written as DNA, the CDR3 is TGTGCCAGCAGCCTTAGCGACTCCCCTTACAATGAGCAGTTCTTC. Together with reference TRBV7-7 and TRBJ2-1, the CDR3 gives the full variable domain: GAGVSQSPRYKVTKRGQDVTLRCDPISSHATLYWYQQALGQGPEFLTYFNYEAQPDKSGLPSDRFSAERPEGSISTLTIQRTEQRDSAMYRCASSLSDSPYNEQFFGPGTRLTVL.

The chain uses TRBV28 and TRBJ1-3, with 9 bases fitting TRBD1. Germline V gene data show CDR1 as MDHEN and CDR2 as SYDVKM. The CDR3 extends over 15 amino acids. Unmatched junction bases numbered 6, after V lost 5 bases and J lost 4 bases. The CDR3, as DNA: TGTGCCAGCAGTGTCACAGGGGGCAACGGAAACACCATATATTTT. This translates into CASSVTGGNGNTIYF.

The CDR3 DNA reads as TGTGCCAGCAGCCTGTCGGAAGGGAGTAACTATGGCTACACCTTC. Protein product: CASSLSEGSNYGYTF. The rearrangement links TRBV13 to TRBJ1-2; D gene unclear. Germline V CDR1 and CDR2: PRHDT, FYEKMQ (reference sequence). This CDR3 has 15 residues. Trimming pared 5 bases from V and 1 base from J, leaving 14 bases between.

The chain recombines TRBV12-3 or TRBV12-4 with TRBJ1-2, with TRBD1 identical over 8 bases. V lost 11 bases to trimming and J lost 4 bases; unmatched junction nucleotides: 6. The CDR3 contains 12 residues. The CDR3 protein is CASLGQGYGYTF. Written as DNA, the CDR3 is TGTGCCTCTCTCGGACAGGGCTATGGCTACACCTTC.

This sequence joins TRBV5-4 and TRBJ2-3; tentatively, D is TRBD2 (7 bases). The CDR3 is 17 amino acids. The V end was cut by 6 bases, the J end by 4 bases, with 24 bases between. In germline, CDR1 is SGHNT, CDR2 YYREEE (reference sequence). The CDR3 region is CASTQGMGGAISDTQYF. CDR3 nucleotide sequence: TGTGCCAGCACCCAGGGTATGGGGGGGGCAATTTCAGATACGCAGTATTTT.

The rearrangement joins TRBV11-2 to TRBJ1-4, with no clear D. The V gene lost 0 bases and the J gene lost 8 bases, with 10 bases spanning the gap. The CDR3 totals 14 residues. Germline V CDR1 and CDR2: SGHAT, FQNNGV. The CDR3 DNA reads TGTGCCAGCAGCTTAGATCGGTGGAGCGAAAAACTGTTTTTT. It codes for CASSLDRWSEKLFF.

The chain carries TRBV6-5 and TRBJ1-3, with 9 nucleotides matching TRBD1. V was clipped by 11 bases and J by 3 bases; unmatched bases: 8. The germline V gene has CDR1 MNHEY and CDR2 SVGAGI. The length of the CDR3 is 14 residues. DNA of the CDR3: TGTGCCGGATCACAGGGGGCTAGTGGAAACACCATATATTTT. Residues: CAGSQGASGNTIYF.

The chain joins TRBV7-2 to TRBJ1-2; 9 bases agree with TRBD1. CDR1 is SGHTA, CDR2 FQGNSA, per germline. CDR3 length equals 14 residues. V shed 6 bases and J 3 bases; nucleotides not matched to a gene: 5. The chain's CDR3 is CASSSTGGYYGYTF. Written as DNA, the CDR3 is TGTGCCAGCAGTTCGACAGGGGGGTACTATGGCTACACCTTC.

This chain uses TRBV4-1 with TRBJ1-2, with a weak D call TRBD1 (5 bases). Germline V gives CDR1 MGHRA, CDR2 YSYEKL. The CDR3 is made up of 14 amino acids. V was trimmed by 4 bases and J by 0 bases, leaving 9 bases between them. CDR3 in DNA: TGCGCCAGCAGCCCGACAGCCGCTAACTATGGCTACACCTTC. Its protein is CASSPTAANYGYTF.

The chain links TRBV11-2 to TRBJ2-3, with TRBD2 matching over 7 bases. V was pared by 2 bases and J by 0 bases, with 5 bases of the junction left unmatched. The CDR3 extends over 16 amino acids. Germline V lookup: CDR1 SGHAT, CDR2 FQNNGV. The CDR3 nucleotides read TGTGCCAGCAGCTTATGGGGGGGGACCAGCACAGATACGCAGTATTTT. It is translated as CASSLWGGTSTDTQYF.

The V and J genes are TRBV19 and TRBJ2-3, with 8 bases identical to TRBD2. This CDR3 region has 15 residues. V lost 3 bases and J lost 5; bases outside the gene matches: 7. CDR1 is LNHDA and CDR2 is SQIVND in the germline V gene (reference sequence). The CDR3 is CASSIGRGALDTQYF. For the CDR3, the DNA is TGTGCCAGTAGTATCGGGCGGGGGGCCCTAGATACGCAGTATTTT. The full variable domain, its missing parts supplied by reference TRBV19 and TRBJ2-3, is DGGITQSPKYLFRKEGQNVTLSCEQNLNHDAMYWYRQDPGQGLRLIYYSQIVNDFQKGDIAEGYSVSREKKESFPLTVTSAQKNPTAFYLCASSIGRGALDTQYFGPGTRLTVL.

The CDR3, as DNA: TGTGCCAGCAGCGTAGAGGGCGGGGTCCACGTCTATGAGCAGTTCTTC. It yields the protein CASSVEGGVHVYEQFF. This chain links TRBV9 with TRBJ2-1; D possibly corresponds to TRBD2 (6 bases). Germline V gene data show CDR1 as SGDLS and CDR2 as YYNGEE. The CDR3 consists of 16 residues. Trimming removed 0 bases at V and 8 bases at J, with 18 bases between.

The CDR3 reads CASSLQGNQPQHF. The CDR3 nucleotides read TGTGCCAGCAGTTTACAGGGAAATCAGCCCCAGCATTTT. The chain uses TRBV6-5 and TRBJ1-5; D is possibly TRBD1 (6 bases). The germline V and J ends were trimmed by 4 bases and 4 bases, with 8 bases remaining between them. The CDR3 sequence is 13 residues long. From germline, CDR1 is MNHEY and CDR2 SVGAGI.

This chain joins TRBV24-1 and TRBJ1-6, with D possibly TRBD1 on 6 matching bases. V was shortened by 4 bases and J by 6 bases, with 12 bases between the two germline ends. Germline CDR1 KGHDR, CDR2 SFDVKD. CDR3 length equals 15 residues. CDR3 sequence (DNA): TGTGCCACCAGTGACGGACAGCAGGGTAATTCACCCCTCCACTTT. This sequence encodes CATSDGQQGNSPLHF.

J is TRBJ1-2 and V is TRBV29-1, with TRBD1 as a possible D gene (6 bases). Germline V gene data show CDR1 as SQVTM and CDR2 as ANQGSEA. V was cut by 5 bases and J by 14 bases, with 15 bases left in between. The CDR3 consists of 10 residues. The CDR3 spells CSVQGGDRTF. The CDR3 DNA follows: TGCAGCGTTCAAGGGGGTGACAGGACCTTC.

The J gene is TRBJ2-2, the V gene TRBV5-1; TRBD2 matches at 8 bases. CDR3 length: 15 residues. With 5 bases clipped from V and 4 bases from J, the junction kept 7 bases outside the gene matches. CDR1 and CDR2 (germline): SGHRS, YFSETQ. CDR3 protein: CASRWRGRTTGELFF. CDR3 coding DNA: TGCGCCAGCAGATGGCGCGGGAGGACCACCGGGGAGCTGTTTTTT.

The chain has TRBV2 and TRBJ2-1; TRBD2 matches 9 bases. The germline V gene encodes CDR1 SNHLY and CDR2 FYNNEI. CDR3 length: 14 amino acids. The junction had 9 bases not matched to a gene; V was cut back by 9 bases and J by 6 bases. CDR3 in amino acids: CASREGTSFNEQFF. CDR3 coding DNA: TGTGCCAGTCGTGAGGGGACTAGCTTCAATGAGCAGTTCTTC.

The CDR3 DNA is TGTGCCAGCAGCTTCGAGGGGGCTCATGAGCAGTTCTTC. Translating gives CASSFEGAHEQFF. This rearrangement joins TRBV7-9 to TRBJ2-1; 7 nucleotides match TRBD1. Germline CDR1 SEHNR, CDR2 FQNEAQ (reference sequence). V shed 3 bases, J shed 8 bases, and the junction held 4 bases outside the gene matches. The CDR3 spans 13 residues. Based on the CDR3 plus reference TRBV7-9 and TRBJ2-1, the full variable domain is DTGVSQNPRHKITKRGQNVTFRCDPISEHNRLYWYRQTLGQGPEFLTYFQNEAQLEKSRLLSDRFSAERPKGSFSTLEIQRTEQGDSAMYLCASSFEGAHEQFFGPGTRLTVL.

This sequence joins TRBV27 and TRBJ2-1; D gene unclear. Germline CDR1 is MNHEY and CDR2 is SMNVEV (reference sequence). Trimming shortened V by 4 bases and J by 8 bases, and 6 bases separated the two germline ends. This CDR3 comprises 11 residues. The CDR3 DNA is TGTGCCAGCAGTTCTGTGTATGAGCAGTTCTTC. Translating it yields CASSSVYEQFF.

This chain connects TRBV2 to TRBJ2-5; 8 bases are a match to TRBD2. The germline V gene has CDR1 SNHLY and CDR2 FYNNEI. The CDR3 length is 15 residues. The trim removed 4 bases at V and 1 base at J, leaving 5 bases unmatched. The DNA for the CDR3 is TGTGCCAGCAGTGTCGGGGGGGCCCCCCAAGAGACCCAGTACTTC. Its translation: CASSVGGAPQETQYF.

The gene calls are TRBV6-5 and TRBJ1-1; tentatively, D is TRBD1 (6 bases). V lost 4 bases and J 5 bases, leaving 17 bases between the germline ends. The germline V gene encodes CDR1 MNHEY and CDR2 SVGAGI. The CDR3 has 15 residues. The CDR3 coding sequence is TGTGCCAGCAGTTTCGACAGGTTTTTAGGGACTGAAGCTTTCTTT. Translation gives CASSFDRFLGTEAFF.

This clone has just one count. The chain joins TRBV6-5 to TRBJ2-1; possible D gene TRBD1, 6 bases. V shed 2 bases and J shed 7 bases, with 6 bases lying between them. The CDR3 runs to 12 residues. Germline lookup yields CDR1 MNHEY and CDR2 SVGAGI. CDR3 protein: CASSYRGNEQFF. DNA for the CDR3: TGTGCCAGCAGTTACAGGGGGAATGAGCAGTTCTTC.

The V and J genes are TRBV6-4 and TRBJ2-2; the D gene is possibly TRBD1 (5 bases). Germline CDR1 MRHNA, CDR2 SNTAGT. The CDR3 sequence is 13 residues long. V was pared by 3 bases and J by 4 bases, with 6 bases between. In DNA, the CDR3 is TGTGCCAGCAGTGATGGGGCCACCGGGGAGCTGTTTTTT. Residues: CASSDGATGELFF.

This clone was observed a single time. The V gene is TRBV5-1, the J gene TRBJ2-2, with TRBD2 matching over 12 bases. The CDR3 is made up of 18 amino acids. After removal of 3 bases from V and 7 bases from J, the junction contained 13 bases not matched to a gene. Germline loops: CDR1 SGHRS, CDR2 YFSETQ. The CDR3 DNA is TGCGCCAGCAGCTCCCAGACTAGCGGGGGACCTAGGAGCGGGGAGCTGTTTTTT. This sequence encodes CASSSQTSGGPRSGELFF. Full variable domain (rest looked up from reference TRBV5-1 and TRBJ2-2): KAGVTQTPRYLIKTRGQQVTLSCSPISGHRSVSWYQQTPGQGLQFLFEYFSETQRNKGNFPGRFSGRQFSNSRSEMNVSTLELGDSALYLCASSSQTSGGPRSGELFFGEGSRLTVL.

J is TRBJ1-5 and V is TRBV7-2, with 9 bases that match TRBD1. CDR1 is SGHTA and CDR2 is FQGNSA in the germline V gene. Trimming cost V 1 base and J 10 bases; bases outside gene matches: 14. The CDR3 is made up of 17 amino acids. CDR3 sequence: CASSLVRTGVFCRPQHF. The CDR3 region has the DNA TGTGCCAGCAGCTTAGTTCGGACAGGGGTTTTTTGTCGTCCCCAGCATTTT.

The V gene is TRBV28, the J gene TRBJ2-1; 7 nucleotides match TRBD1. Per germline, CDR1 MDHEN and CDR2 SYDVKM. The CDR3 is made up of 16 amino acids. CDR3 loop: CATLHSGTDSYNEQFF. CDR3 DNA sequence: TGTGCTACGCTCCACTCCGGGACAGACTCCTACAATGAGCAGTTCTTC.

The CDR3 nucleotides are TGTGCCAGCACCTTTAGCGGGGGGCCCACAGATACGCAGTATTTT. It specifies CASTFSGGPTDTQYF. The J gene is TRBJ2-3, the V gene TRBV18; TRBD2 matches 10 bases. The germline V gene encodes CDR1 KGHSH and CDR2 LQKENI. This CDR3 has 15 amino acids. Losses at the gene ends were 8 bases for V and 2 bases for J; bases not matched to a gene: 7.